This TCR beta chain was sequenced for a study of radiation and T cells in renal cell carcinoma. As to time point: blood 2 weeks post-SBRT. Treatment described: 15 Gy SBRT to primary tumor, nephrectomy 4 weeks later. The data were produced by immunoSEQ multiplex PCR, yet TCRdb's version contains in-frame clones alone and is incomplete. The table includes 150,000 to 160,000 clones, about 91% detected once. The CDR3 spans 16 residues. Germline CDR1 reads WSHSY; CDR2 reads SAAADI. V lost 6 bases to trimming and J lost 4 bases, with 16 bases between them. The clonotype was recovered from a woman aged 50 to 60 with renal cell carcinoma. The source material was blood, sampled from a patient whose treatment included radiotherapy and nephrectomy. The rearrangement links TRBV10-2 to TRBJ1-6, with D maybe TRBD1 (6 bases). In DNA form, the CDR3 reads TGCGCCAGCAGGAGGGGGGGCGGCGAATATAATTCACCCCTCCACTTT. Its translation is CASRRGGGEYNSPLHF.